A selection of T cell receptor beta chains follows, all from one sample in a study of blood T cell repertoires in COVID-19. Clones were read by immunoSEQ multiplex PCR, and TCRdb kept only the in-frame ones, dropping some. The table has 150,000 to 200,000 clones, roughly 80% seen once. The source material was PBMCs or T cells enriched from blood (not recorded which). The receptors were gathered from a middle-aged man who had recovered from COVID-19. Both conserved end residues are part of each CDR3. The D gene is left open where the match is weak. Expanded clones are given a class, and other clones once, few, many or no size at all.

>TRBV28|TRBJ1-1|.|.
TGTGCCACCGGGGGGGCAGGAGGCAACACTGAAGCTTTCTTT
CATGGAGGNTEAFF
>TRBV2|TRBJ1-6|.|.
TGTGCCAGCAGTGGAAGTACGGGACTACTTTCACCCCTCCACTTT
CASSGSTGLLSPLHF
>TRBV4-2|TRBJ2-1|TRBD1|.
TGTGCCAGCAGCGACCGGACAGGGACCTTCAATGAGCAGTTCTTC
CASSDRTGTFNEQFF
>TRBV5-1|TRBJ1-1|TRBD1|.
TGCGCCAGCAGCCGAGGCGGGACAGAGAACACTGAAGCTTTCTTT
CASSRGGTENTEAFF
>TRBV19|TRBJ1-5|.|few
TGTGCCAGTAGTACCACAGGGAGCAATCAGCCCCAGCATTTT
CASSTTGSNQPQHF
>TRBV9|TRBJ1-1|TRBD1|.
TGTGCCAGCAGCGTATCAGGGGGCACTGAAGCTTTCTTT
CASSVSGGTEAFF
>TRBV7-6|TRBJ1-5|.|few
TGTGCCAGCAGCCTCGATGGGAGTCAGCCCCAGCATTTT
CASSLDGSQPQHF
>TRBV6-5|TRBJ2-7|.|.
TGTGCCAGCAGGGTAACAGGGGAGGCGTCCTACGAGCAGTACTTC
CASRVTGEASYEQYF
>TRBV19|TRBJ2-7|.|.
TGTGCCAGTAGTTCAGGGATCTACGAGCAGTACTTC
CASSSGIYEQYF
>TRBV28|TRBJ2-1|TRBD1|.
TGTGCCAGCAGTTTCGGACAGGGGCCTTACAATGAGCAGTTCTTC
CASSFGQGPYNEQFF
>TRBV10-3|TRBJ2-2|.|.
TGTGCCATCAGTGATTCGGGTGGGGGGACCACCGGGGAGCTGTTTTTT
CAISDSGGGTTGELFF
>TRBV5-1|TRBJ2-1|.|.
TGCGCCAGCAGCTGGGGGCCCTACAATGAGCAGTTCTTC
CASSWGPYNEQFF
>TRBV6-1|TRBJ1-6|.|once
TGTGCCAGCAGTGAAGACTCTTATCATAATTCACCCCTCCACTTT
CASSEDSYHNSPLHF
>TRBV25-1|TRBJ2-3|TRBD2|.
TGTGCCAGCAGTGCCCGGGGAGCGGGGCTACTTGGGGATACGCAGTATTTT
CASSARGAGLLGDTQYF
>TRBV7-2|TRBJ2-4|.|.
TGTGCCAGCAGCCCCCGGGACAACGGAAACATTCAGTACTTC
CASSPRDNGNIQYF
>TRBV11-2|TRBJ1-5|TRBD1|.
TGTGCCAGCAGCGCGGACAGGAAACAGCCCCAGCATTTT
CASSADRKQPQHF
>TRBV19|TRBJ1-1|.|.
TGTGCCAGTAGGGGCCAGGCGAACACTGAAGCTTTCTTT
CASRGQANTEAFF
>TRBV10-1|TRBJ2-7|.|.
TGCGCCAGCAGCCGGGCCAGGGTCGACGAGCAGTACTTC
CASSRARVDEQYF
>TRBV28|TRBJ2-7|.|once
TGTGCCAGCAGGGCCCCACGGGCCTACGAGCAGTACTTC
CASRAPRAYEQYF
>TRBV4-3|TRBJ2-7|.|few
TGCGCCAGCAGCCAAGGTACAAGGGACTCCTCCTACGAGCAGTACTTC
CASSQGTRDSSYEQYF
>TRBV29-1|TRBJ1-1|.|.
TGCAGCGGGGGGGAGGCAGCGAACACTGAAGCTTTCTTT
CSGGEAANTEAFF
>TRBV2|TRBJ1-1|.|.
TGTGCCAGCAGTGGGGGGGAGAACACTGAAGCTTTCTTT
CASSGGENTEAFF
>TRBV5-4|TRBJ2-3|.|.
TGTGCCAGCAGCTTAGGGGGTTTGAATGTAGATACGCAGTATTTT
CASSLGGLNVDTQYF
>TRBV6-5|TRBJ2-2|TRBD2|few
TGTGCCAGCAGATCGGGGGGGCGCACCGGGGAGCTGTTTTTT
CASRSGGRTGELFF
>TRBV6-5|TRBJ1-2|.|.
TGTGCCAGCAGTCGCGACAGGCTGGGGTCCTATGGCTACACCTTC
CASSRDRLGSYGYTF
>TRBV5-1|TRBJ2-3|.|.
TGCGCCAGCAGCTTAGGAGGGACCACAGATACGCAGTATTTT
CASSLGGTTDTQYF
>TRBV6-1|TRBJ1-6|.|.
TGTGCCAGCAGTGAGGTGGGGGCGCAAGCGAATTCACCCCTCCACTTT
CASSEVGAQANSPLHF
>TRBV28|TRBJ2-7|.|.
TGTGCCAGCAGCCGAACAGGGTACGAGCAGTACTTC
CASSRTGYEQYF
>TRBV6-1|TRBJ1-2|.|.
TGTGCCAGCAGTGAAGCGCGGGAGCTGGGCTACACCTTC
CASSEARELGYTF
>TRBV7-8|TRBJ2-1|.|once
TGTGCCAGCATCTCCATACCAGACTCGGCTCTATTTTACAATGAGCAGTTCTTC
CASISIPDSALFYNEQFF
>TRBV28|TRBJ1-1|.|.
TGTGCCAGCAGACTATATAACACTGAAGCTTTCTTT
CASRLYNTEAFF
>TRBV10-3|TRBJ2-5|TRBD2|once
TGTGCCATCAGCGCTGGACTAGCGGGAGGGGAGACCCAGTACTTC
CAISAGLAGGETQYF
>TRBV10-1|TRBJ1-1|.|.
TGCGCCAGCAGCGTGGACAGCGCGAACACTGAAGCTTTCTTT
CASSVDSANTEAFF
>TRBV5-1|TRBJ1-5|TRBD1|.
TGCGCCAGCAGTTTGGGACAGGGCGGGAGCAATCAGCCCCAGCATTTT
CASSLGQGGSNQPQHF
>TRBV19|TRBJ2-2|TRBD1|.
TGTGCCAGTAGTACAGGACAGGGGGCGGGTACCGGGGAGCTGTTTTTT
CASSTGQGAGTGELFF
>TRBV12-3/TRBV12-4|TRBJ2-7|TRBD2|.
TGTGCCAGCAGTCCGGGGGGGCACTACGAGCAGTACTTC
CASSPGGHYEQYF
>TRBV9|TRBJ1-6|TRBD1|few
TGTGCCAGCAGCAAAGGAGGGACAGGGAATTCACCCCTCCACTTT
CASSKGGTGNSPLHF
>TRBV7-9|TRBJ1-1|.|.
TGTGCCAGCAGTGTTCAAGGGGTGAACACTGAAGCTTTCTTT
CASSVQGVNTEAFF
>TRBV3-1/TRBV3-2|TRBJ2-7|.|.
TGTGCCAGCAGCCACCGAAGGGGCAACTACGAGCAGTACTTC
CASSHRRGNYEQYF
>TRBV9|TRBJ1-6|.|.
TGTGCCAGCAGCGTAGGAGGCAGCAGGGTGGGGCCCCTCCACTTT
CASSVGGSRVGPLHF